This T cell receptor (beta chain) stems from a study of lymphopenia after photon versus proton radiotherapy. Study observations and caveats: Proton therapy kept repertoires fairly stable, unlike photons, which gained effector/memory cells.

This clone was seen only once. Its target is not known. V gave up 6 bases and J gave up 9 bases, with 12 bases separating them. Germline V gene sequence: CDR1 MNHNY, CDR2 SVGAGI (reference sequence). This CDR3 is built from 12 residues. Here immunoSEQ multiplex PCR was the method, and the copy in TCRdb shows in-frame clones only, minus some. The profile shows approximately 23,000 clones, around 89% of them singletons. The sequenced sample was peripheral blood, obtained from a patient treated with proton-based radiotherapy. This clonotype originated in a man older than 75 with esophageal cancer. The chain couples TRBV6-6 to TRBJ2-1, with D possibly matching TRBD2 (5 bases). CDR3 amino acids: CASSIGRGEQFF. For the CDR3, the DNA is TGTGCCAGCAGCATCGGTCGGGGTGAGCAGTTCTTC.